The present T cell receptor beta chain was sequenced within a study of shared clonotypes between healthy human individuals. Study in general: Plates per donor: three CD4 naive, three CD4 memory, two CD8 naive, one CD8 memory. Study results and limitations: A handful of donors held about 5.1% of naive CD4 clonotypes in common.

Comment on this clone: Its specificity is not known.

The deep-level immunoSEQ assay was used. For each subset, genomic DNA was distributed in equal portions over several immunoSEQ plates. Clones were sequenced by immunoSEQ multiplex PCR, and TCRdb holds only the in-frame ones, with some missing. The table lists about 2.4 million clones, approximately 94% of them singletons. Germline loops: CDR1 MNHNY, CDR2 SVGAGI (reference sequence). Trimming took off 5 bases at V and 2 bases at J, with 13 bases between the two ends. This CDR3 has 14 amino acids. This TCR was sampled from a young man in good health. Some clones in this sample may be carry-over from other donors' samples. Sequenced material: naive CD4+ T cells from PBMCs. Indicated subset: CD45RA+ positively selected. This sequence joins TRBV6-6 and TRBJ2-7; no clear D. In DNA, the CDR3 is TGTGCCAGCAGTAAGGCTCTGGCCCCCTACGAGCAGTACTTC. This encodes CASSKALAPYEQYF.